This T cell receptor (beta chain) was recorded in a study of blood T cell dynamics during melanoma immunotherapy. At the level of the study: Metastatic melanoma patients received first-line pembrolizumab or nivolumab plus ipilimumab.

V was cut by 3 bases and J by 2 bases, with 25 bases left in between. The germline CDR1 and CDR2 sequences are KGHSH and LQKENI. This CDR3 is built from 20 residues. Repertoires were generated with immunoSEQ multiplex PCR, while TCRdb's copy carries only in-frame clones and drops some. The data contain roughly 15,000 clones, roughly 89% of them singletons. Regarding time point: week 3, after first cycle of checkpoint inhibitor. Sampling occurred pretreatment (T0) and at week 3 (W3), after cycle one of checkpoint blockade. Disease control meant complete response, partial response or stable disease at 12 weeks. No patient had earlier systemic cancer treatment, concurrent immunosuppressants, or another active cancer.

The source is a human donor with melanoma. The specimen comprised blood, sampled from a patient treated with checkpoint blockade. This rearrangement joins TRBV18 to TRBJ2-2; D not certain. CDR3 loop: CASSPGIWPNAESNTGELFF. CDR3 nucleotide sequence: TGTGCCAGCTCACCGGGGATCTGGCCAAACGCCGAATCCAACACCGGGGAGCTGTTTTTT.